The 10 T cell receptor beta chains listed next were all sequenced from one sample in a study of neoadjuvant anti-PD-1 for oral cavity cancer. Profiled with immunoSEQ multiplex PCR; TCRdb holds only in-frame clones, not every one. This table has approximately 9,500 clones, over 70% appearing once. Time point specified: after neoadjuvant nivolumab, at surgical resection. Here the sequenced sample was PBMCs, taken after nivolumab (anti-PD-1) treatment. The receptor set was obtained from a person aged 40 to 85 with oral cavity squamous cell carcinoma.

V usage is TRBV7-8 and J usage is TRBJ1-2; the D gene is possibly TRBD1 (5 bases). The germline V gene encodes CDR1 SGHVS and CDR2 FQNEAQ. The CDR3 covers 15 residues. V lost 4 bases, J lost 2 bases, and 14 bases lay in between. CDR3 nucleotide sequence: TGTGCCAGCAGCTCTGAACGGGACGGGAACTATGGCTACACCTTC. This codes for CASSSERDGNYGYTF.

This sequence joins TRBV5-1 and TRBJ2-1; D is possibly TRBD1 (6 bases). Between the trimmed V and J ends, which lost 0 bases and 2 bases, there was a span of 9 bases. The CDR3 is 15 amino acids. The germline V gene has CDR1 SGHRS and CDR2 YFSETQ. The CDR3 region is CASSLARDTYNEQFF. The CDR3 DNA reads as TGCGCCAGCAGCTTGGCCCGGGACACCTACAATGAGCAGTTCTTC.

The chain links TRBV5-1 to TRBJ1-1; D gene ambiguous. CDR3 length equals 14 residues. Germline lookup yields CDR1 SGHRS and CDR2 YFSETQ. V shed 0 bases and J shed 1 base, with 7 bases lying between them. The CDR3: CASSLGGPNTEAFF. The CDR3 nucleotides read TGCGCCAGCAGCTTGGGAGGACCGAACACTGAAGCTTTCTTT.

V is TRBV30 and J is TRBJ2-7; 12 nucleotides agree with TRBD2. V shed 2 bases and J 3 bases; nucleotides not matched to a gene: 11. CDR1 is GTSNPN, CDR2 SVGIG, per germline (reference sequence). This CDR3 spans 17 amino acids. CDR3: CAWSTQSGLAGNYEQYF. The CDR3 DNA reads TGTGCCTGGAGTACTCAGAGCGGACTAGCGGGAAACTACGAGCAGTACTTC.

This clone came up a few times. This chain uses TRBV2 with TRBJ1-6; D gene unclear. With 5 bases removed from V and 6 bases from J, the gap between germline ends came to 11 bases. Looked up from germline, CDR1 is SNHLY and CDR2 is FYNNEI. The CDR3 totals 14 residues. This CDR3 is CASSRDFRNSPLHF. For the CDR3, the DNA is TGTGCCAGCAGTCGGGATTTCCGTAATTCACCCCTCCACTTT. Combining the CDR3 with reference TRBV2 and TRBJ1-6 gives the whole variable domain EPEVTQTPSHQVTQMGQEVILRCVPISNHLYFYWYRQILGQKVEFLVSFYNNEISEKSEIFDDQFSVERPDGSNFTLKIRSTKLEDSAMYFCASSRDFRNSPLHFGNGTRLTVT.

The chain couples TRBV11-2 to TRBJ2-7; unclear D gene. Germline CDR1 is SGHAT and CDR2 is FQNNGV. The length of the CDR3 is 12 residues. The V and J ends lost 5 bases and 5 bases respectively, with 10 bases between them. The CDR3 here is CASSPRANEQYF. The DNA of the CDR3 is TGTGCCAGCAGCCCTCGGGCCAACGAGCAGTACTTC.

V is TRBV7-2 and J is TRBJ1-2, with D unclear. The CDR3 is 11 amino acids. The V gene's germline CDR1 is SGHTA and CDR2 FQGNSA. V gave up 2 bases and J gave up 7 bases, with 5 bases separating them. The CDR3 reads CASSLNGGYTF. CDR3 coding DNA: TGTGCCAGCAGCTTAAATGGTGGCTACACCTTC.

V is TRBV6-1 and J is TRBJ1-4, with TRBD1 as a possible D gene (5 bases). Per the germline V gene, CDR1 is MNHNS and CDR2 is SASEGT. V gave up 8 bases and J gave up 5 bases, with 15 bases separating them. The CDR3 loop spans 14 amino acids. The CDR3 coding sequence is TGTGCCAGCCTCCATAGGGGCCCGAATGAAAAACTGTTTTTT. It codes for CASLHRGPNEKLFF.

The V call is TRBV5-1, the J call TRBJ2-2; D might be TRBD1 (6 bases). CDR3 length equals 16 residues. Trimming cost V 4 bases and J 4 bases, with 17 bases left between them. Germline CDR1 and CDR2: SGHRS and YFSETQ. The CDR3, as DNA: TGCGCCAGCAGCCCGGGACACACAGGTATCACCGGGGAGCTGTTTTTT. Protein sequence: CASSPGHTGITGELFF. Using reference TRBV5-1 and TRBJ2-2 for the parts outside the CDR3, the full variable domain is KAGVTQTPRYLIKTRGQQVTLSCSPISGHRSVSWYQQTPGQGLQFLFEYFSETQRNKGNFPGRFSGRQFSNSRSEMNVSTLELGDSALYLCASSPGHTGITGELFFGEGSRLTVL.

The table lists this clone with a count of one. The V and J genes are TRBV19 and TRBJ1-5; 7 positions match TRBD1. The CDR3 extends over 15 amino acids. V dropped 4 bases and J dropped 1; count of bases not matched to a gene: 4. Germline V gene lookup returns CDR1 LNHDA and CDR2 SQIVND (reference sequence). The CDR3 nucleotides read TGTGCCAGTAGTACGACAGGGCAAAGCAATCAGCCCCAGCATTTT. Translated: CASSTTGQSNQPQHF.